This T cell receptor (beta chain) emerged from a study of T cell repertoires in cytomegalovirus infection. Study-wide context: CMV epitopes, recently identified HLA-C-restricted and well-studied HLA-B-restricted, were used.

In TCRdb, the reads were re-called with MiXCR into one record per CDR3 protein. The sample shows hundreds of thousands of distinct CDR3 sequences, under 35% of them seen only once. This clonotype came up a few times. Its antigen is as yet unknown. J lost 2 bases, V lost 1 base, and 12 bases had no gene match. Germline assignment: CDR1 LNHDA and CDR2 SQIVND (reference sequence). The CDR3 covers 20 residues. The sequencing here drew on cultured PBMCs, taken from culture after CMV antigen stimulation. This clonotype was obtained from a human donor in good health (CMV status not recorded). Some clones in this sample may be carry-over from other donors' samples. The chain combines TRBV19 with TRBJ2-1; the match to TRBD2 covers 12 bases. The CDR3: CASSIATIRTSGTTYNEQFF. In DNA, the CDR3 is TGTGCCAGTAGTATAGCCACCATCCGGACTAGCGGGACTACCTACAATGAGCAGTTCTTC.